This T cell receptor (beta chain) emerged from a study of CD8+ T cells in alopecia areata. Study details: Oral tofacitinib, 5 to 10 mg twice daily, was given in an open-label trial.

Germline CDR1 is SQVTM and CDR2 is ANQGSEA. Trimming stripped 7 bases from V and 7 bases from J, with 17 bases between. This CDR3 has 13 residues. Of note for this clone: No antigen is known for it.

The treatment is: oral pan-JAK inhibitor, 5-10 mg twice daily. Once RNA had been extracted, it was reverse transcribed into cDNA to act as the sequencing template. TCRdb's copy holds only in-frame clones and misses some; the assay was immunoSEQ multiplex PCR. This table has about 42,000 clones, around 71% appearing once. General observations from the study: Greater clonality was observed in lesional scalp samples, especially alopecia totalis/universalis, versus normal scalp. Compared with mice, patients displayed less clear TCR sharing, possibly for HLA-related reasons. Tofacitinib significantly reduced both scalp clonality and expanded CD8+ clones among the top 100.

This sequence originates from a human donor with alopecia areata. The starting material was CD8+ T cells sorted from blood, obtained at week 4, from a patient treated with tofacitinib. The chain employs TRBV29-1 and TRBJ2-1, with D perhaps matching TRBD1 or TRBD2 (6 bases each). The CDR3 sequence: CSANRRGDNEQFF. DNA for the CDR3: TGCAGCGCCAACAGGAGGGGGGATAATGAGCAGTTCTTC.